The T cell receptor beta chain described here comes from a study of control samples from healthy donors and cancer patients. This clone was seen just once. The repertoire was sequenced with immunoSEQ multiplex PCR; TCRdb's copy has only in-frame clones and lacks some. Of about 130,000 clones in the sample, approximately 92% were seen once. With 3 bases removed from V and 4 bases from J, the gap between germline ends came to 7 bases. The CDR3 loop spans 12 amino acids. CDR1 SGHKS and CDR2 YYEKEE come from the germline V gene (reference sequence). The rearrangement joins TRBV5-5 to TRBJ2-5; no definite D call. The sequence was obtained from a man aged 18 to 30 in good health. Sequenced sample: blood. The CDR3, as DNA: TGTGCCAGCAGCTACCCTAGAGAGACCCAGTACTTC. Its protein is CASSYPRETQYF.